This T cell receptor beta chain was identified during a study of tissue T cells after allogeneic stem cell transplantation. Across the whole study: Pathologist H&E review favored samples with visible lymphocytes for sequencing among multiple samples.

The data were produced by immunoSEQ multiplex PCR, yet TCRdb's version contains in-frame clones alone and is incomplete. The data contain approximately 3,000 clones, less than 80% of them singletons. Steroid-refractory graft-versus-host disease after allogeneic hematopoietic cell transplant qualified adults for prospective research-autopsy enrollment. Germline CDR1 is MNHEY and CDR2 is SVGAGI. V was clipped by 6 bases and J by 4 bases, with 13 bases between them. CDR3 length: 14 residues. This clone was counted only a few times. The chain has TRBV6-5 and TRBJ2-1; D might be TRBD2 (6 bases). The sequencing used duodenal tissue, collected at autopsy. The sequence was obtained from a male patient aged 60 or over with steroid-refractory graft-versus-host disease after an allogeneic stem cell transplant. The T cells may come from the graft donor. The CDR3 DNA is TGTGCCAGCAGCCCAGGAGGGAGTTACAATGAGCAGTTCTTC. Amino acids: CASSPGGSYNEQFF.